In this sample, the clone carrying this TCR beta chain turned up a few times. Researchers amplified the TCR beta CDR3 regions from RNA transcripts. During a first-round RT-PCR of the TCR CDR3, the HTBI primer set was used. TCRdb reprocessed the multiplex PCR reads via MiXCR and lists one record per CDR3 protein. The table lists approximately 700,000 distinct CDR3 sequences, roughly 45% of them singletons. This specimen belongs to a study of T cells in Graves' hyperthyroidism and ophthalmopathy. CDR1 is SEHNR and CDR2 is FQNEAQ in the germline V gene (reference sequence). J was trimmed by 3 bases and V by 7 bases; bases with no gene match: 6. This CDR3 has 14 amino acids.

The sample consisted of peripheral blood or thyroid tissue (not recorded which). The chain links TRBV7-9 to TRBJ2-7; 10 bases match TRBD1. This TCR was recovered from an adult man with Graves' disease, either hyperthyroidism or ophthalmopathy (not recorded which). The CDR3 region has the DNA TGTGCCAGCACCGGGACAGGGGATGGCTACGAGCAGTACTTC. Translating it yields CASTGTGDGYEQYF.